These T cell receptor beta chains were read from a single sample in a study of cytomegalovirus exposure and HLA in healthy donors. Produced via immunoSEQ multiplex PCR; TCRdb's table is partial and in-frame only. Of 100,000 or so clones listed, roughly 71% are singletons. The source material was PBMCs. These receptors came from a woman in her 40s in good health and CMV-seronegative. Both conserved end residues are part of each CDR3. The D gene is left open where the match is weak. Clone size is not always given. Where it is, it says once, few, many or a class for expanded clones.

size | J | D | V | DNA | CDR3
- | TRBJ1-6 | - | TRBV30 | TGTGCCTGGAGAGAGGGCTTAAGCTCCTATAATTCACCCCTCCACTTT | CAWREGLSSYNSPLHF
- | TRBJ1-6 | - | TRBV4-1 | TGCGCCAGCAGCCACCTCCCGACGGGTGCGGCACCCCTCCACTTT | CASSHLPTGAAPLHF
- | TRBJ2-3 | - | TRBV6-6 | TGTGCCAGCGACACCCGAGCTCATCCAGATACGCAGTATTTT | CASDTRAHPDTQYF
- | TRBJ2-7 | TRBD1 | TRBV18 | TGTGCCAGCTCACCCCTCCCAAGGACAGGGGGCGACGAGCAGTACTTC | CASSPLPRTGGDEQYF
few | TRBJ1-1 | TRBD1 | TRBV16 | TGTGCCAGCAGCCAATATTCGGGAGGGGGCTCTGAAGCTTTCTTT | CASSQYSGGGSEAFF
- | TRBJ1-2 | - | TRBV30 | TGTGCCTGGACAGTGGTTCAAAATGGCTACACCTTC | CAWTVVQNGYTF
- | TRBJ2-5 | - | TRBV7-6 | TGTGCCAGCAGCTTGAGGGCAAGGGAGACCCAGTACTTC | CASSLRARETQYF
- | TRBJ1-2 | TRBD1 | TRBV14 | TGTGCCAGCAGCCAGAGGACAGGGTTCCTCGGCTACACCTTC | CASSQRTGFLGYTF
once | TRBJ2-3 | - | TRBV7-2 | TGTGCCAGCAGCTGGGCCTATACAGATACGCAGTATTTT | CASSWAYTDTQYF
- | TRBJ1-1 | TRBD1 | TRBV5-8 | TGTGCCAGCAGCTATCACAGGGGAAACACTGAAGCTTTCTTT | CASSYHRGNTEAFF
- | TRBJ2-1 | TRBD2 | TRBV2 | TGTGCCAGCAGTGCCCGGCGGGGGGGAACCAACAATGAGCAGTTCTTC | CASSARRGGTNNEQFF
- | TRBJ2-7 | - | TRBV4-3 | TGCGCCAGCAGCCAGCAGACGGGGAGTAAATCCTACGAGCAGTACTTC | CASSQQTGSKSYEQYF
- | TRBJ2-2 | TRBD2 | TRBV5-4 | TGTGCCAGCAGCCGGGACGCTAGCGGGGTGAACACCGGGGAGCTGTTTTTT | CASSRDASGVNTGELFF
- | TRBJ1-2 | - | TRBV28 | TGTGCCAGCAGTTTTTTCAGGGGTACCTATGGCTACACCTTC | CASSFFRGTYGYTF
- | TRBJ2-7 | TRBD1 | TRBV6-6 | TGTGCCAGCAGTTCGGGACAGGGTCTTAAGTACGAGCAGTACTTC | CASSSGQGLKYEQYF
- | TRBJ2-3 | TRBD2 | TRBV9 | TGTGCCAGCAGCGTTAGCGGGGGCGCAGATACGCAGTATTTT | CASSVSGGADTQYF
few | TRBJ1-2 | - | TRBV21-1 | TGTGCCAGCAGCTTTCGTTCTCTGGACAGGTTCAAGGATGGCTACACCTTC | CASSFRSLDRFKDGYTF
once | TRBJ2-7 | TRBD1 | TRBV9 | TGTGCCAGCAGCGTAGGAGGGACAGGGGGCAGCGAGCAGTACTTC | CASSVGGTGGSEQYF
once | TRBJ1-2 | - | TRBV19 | TGTGCCAGTAGTATAATAGCAAACTATGGCTACACCTTC | CASSIIANYGYTF
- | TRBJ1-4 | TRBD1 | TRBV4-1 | TGCGCCAGCAGCCAAGCGGGACAGGGTGCGGAATTGCTGTTTTTT | CASSQAGQGAELLFF
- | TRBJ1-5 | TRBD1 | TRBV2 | TGTGCCAGCCAGGGGGGGACAGGGAATGCCAATCAGCCCCAGCATTTT | CASQGGTGNANQPQHF
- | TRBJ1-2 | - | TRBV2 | TGTGCCAGCAGGAGTCAGGTATACTATGGCTACACCTTC | CASRSQVYYGYTF
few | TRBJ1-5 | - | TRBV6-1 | TGTGCCAGCAGTGAGGGGCTCAGGGGCAATCAGCCCCAGCATTTT | CASSEGLRGNQPQHF
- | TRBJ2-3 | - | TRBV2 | TGTGCCAGTTACCCTCCGGGGGGCCCAGATACGCAGTATTTT | CASYPPGGPDTQYF
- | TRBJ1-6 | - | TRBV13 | TGTGCCAGCAGCTTTCTTCCAGGGGCAGGGTCACCCCTCCACTTT | CASSFLPGAGSPLHF
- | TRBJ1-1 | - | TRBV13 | TGTGCCAGCAGCACGCCGCAGGGGTCTCGCACTGAAGCTTTCTTT | CASSTPQGSRTEAFF
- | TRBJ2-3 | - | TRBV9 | TGTGCCAGCAGCGTAGTACTGGGCACAGATACGCAGTATTTT | CASSVVLGTDTQYF